These 20 T cell receptor beta chains came from one sample sequenced in a study of blood T cell repertoires in COVID-19. The assay was immunoSEQ multiplex PCR, and TCRdb's table has in-frame clones only and misses some. The sample includes more than 200,000 clones, more than 75% seen only once; the top ten take 5.2%. Input material: peripheral blood. The receptors come from a woman aged 55-70 years with COVID-19, enrolled during active disease.

This sequence joins TRBV28 and TRBJ2-4; D may be TRBD2 (6 bases). Germline-derived CDR1 and CDR2 are MDHEN and SYDVKM. Deletions cut 2 bases from V and 2 bases from J, with 10 bases between. CDR3 length: 15 amino acids. The CDR3 DNA reads TGTGCCAGCAGTTTAGGGGGGAGAACCAAAAACATTCAGTACTTC. It specifies CASSLGGRTKNIQYF. The full variable domain, in which reference TRBV28 and TRBJ2-4 provide the parts outside the CDR3, is DVKVTQSSRYLVKRTGEKVFLECVQDMDHENMFWYRQDPGLGLRLIYFSYDVKMKEKGDIPEGYSVSREKKERFSLILESASTNQTSMYLCASSLGGRTKNIQYFGAGTRLSVL.

The chain has TRBV5-4 and TRBJ2-1; 14 bases agree with TRBD2. The V gene end was trimmed by 4 bases and the J gene end by 11 bases; junction bases not matched to a gene: 14. CDR1 and CDR2 (germline): SGHNT, YYREEE (reference sequence). CDR3 length equals 17 residues. The CDR3 here is CASSARGGLAGGLQQFF. CDR3 in DNA: TGTGCCAGCAGCGCCCGGGGAGGACTAGCGGGAGGACTCCAGCAGTTCTTC.

Only one count was recorded for this clone. CDR3 residues: CASSLERGSQETQYF. DNA of the CDR3: TGCGCCAGCAGCTTGGAAAGGGGCAGTCAAGAGACCCAGTACTTC. V usage is TRBV5-1 and J usage is TRBJ2-5, with a possible D match to TRBD1 (5 bases). The CDR3 extends over 15 amino acids. V was shortened by 0 bases and J by 2 bases, with 11 bases between the two germline ends. In germline, CDR1 is SGHRS, CDR2 YFSETQ. The whole variable domain, filled in from reference TRBV5-1 and TRBJ2-5, reads KAGVTQTPRYLIKTRGQQVTLSCSPISGHRSVSWYQQTPGQGLQFLFEYFSETQRNKGNFPGRFSGRQFSNSRSEMNVSTLELGDSALYLCASSLERGSQETQYFGPGTRLLVL.

This clone was seen a handful of times. In the same sample, other DNA sequences code for this CDR3. The V and J genes are TRBV30 and TRBJ1-1, with D uncertain. Trimming shortened V by 0 bases and J by 1 base, and 9 bases separated the two germline ends. This CDR3 has 14 residues. Looked up from germline, CDR1 is GTSNPN and CDR2 is SVGIG (reference sequence). CDR3 region: CAWSVVGANTEAFF. In nucleotides, the CDR3 is TGTGCCTGGAGTGTTGTCGGAGCGAACACTGAAGCTTTCTTT.

Details on this clone: The sample carries other DNA sequences with the same CDR3. The genes are TRBV10-3 and TRBJ2-2; 7 bases match TRBD2. V gave up 8 bases and J gave up 5 bases; unmatched junction bases: 5. The CDR3 runs to 13 residues. In germline, CDR1 is ENHRY, CDR2 SYGVKD. The CDR3 here is CAIGGSGTGELFF. DNA for the CDR3: TGTGCCATCGGCGGGAGTGGGACCGGGGAGCTGTTTTTT.

The chain employs TRBV19 and TRBJ2-1, with TRBD1 matching 7 bases. The junction had 3 bases not matched to a gene; V was cut back by 1 base and J by 3 bases. CDR3 length: 15 amino acids. Germline V gene lookup returns CDR1 LNHDA and CDR2 SQIVND (reference sequence). The CDR3 DNA follows: TGTGCCAGTAGTATAGGACCAGGGGGCTACAATGAGCAGTTCTTC. Translating gives CASSIGPGGYNEQFF.

The V gene is TRBV9, the J gene TRBJ1-2; 10 nucleotides match TRBD1. This CDR3 is 13 amino acids long. Germline V gene sequence: CDR1 SGDLS, CDR2 YYNGEE. V gave up 5 bases and J gave up 8 bases; unmatched junction bases: 6. The chain's CDR3 is CASRGQGRWGYTF. CDR3 in DNA: TGTGCCAGCAGGGGACAGGGGCGGTGGGGCTACACCTTC.

The chain links TRBV6-5 to TRBJ1-3; the match to TRBD1 covers 10 bases. The CDR3 sequence is 13 residues long. V was clipped by 7 bases and J by 7 bases; unmatched bases: 4. CDR1 and CDR2 from the germline V gene are MNHEY and SVGAGI. This CDR3 reads CASTGTGVNTIYF. As DNA, the CDR3 is TGTGCCAGCACCGGGACAGGGGTGAACACCATATATTTT.

The J gene is TRBJ1-1, the V gene TRBV7-3, with D uncertain. This CDR3 spans 13 amino acids. V lost 2 bases and J 6 bases, leaving 10 bases between the germline ends. Germline assignment: CDR1 SGHTA and CDR2 FQGTGA. In DNA, the CDR3 is TGTGCCAGCAGCTTAGGTTCGGGATCTGAAGCTTTCTTT. Translated, it gives CASSLGSGSEAFF. The full variable domain, with the rest looked up from reference TRBV7-3 and TRBJ1-1, is GAGVSQTPSNKVTEKGKYVELRCDPISGHTALYWYRQSLGQGPEFLIYFQGTGAADDSGLPNDRFFAVRPEGSVSTLKIQRTERGDSAVYLCASSLGSGSEAFFGQGTRLTVV.

A remark on this clone: One junction end disagrees with the germline gene, perhaps due to a read error. The V and J genes are TRBV2 and TRBJ2-7, with 7 bases matching TRBD1. Germline CDR1 and CDR2: SNHLY and FYNNEI. The length of the CDR3 is 12 residues. The CDR3 protein is CASSAPRGSVGF. DNA for the CDR3: TGTGCCAGCAGCGCCCCCAGGGGGAGCGTTGGCTTC.

The gene calls are TRBV5-6 and TRBJ2-5; weak D call: TRBD2 (5 bases). The CDR3 extends over 16 amino acids. V was shortened by 1 base and J by 1 base, with 14 bases between the two germline ends. Looked up from germline, CDR1 is SGHDT and CDR2 is YYEEEE. The CDR3 loop reads CASSLWRGGLQETQYF. The CDR3 nucleotides read TGTGCCAGCAGCTTGTGGCGAGGCGGACTCCAAGAGACCCAGTACTTC.

The chain has TRBV7-2 and TRBJ2-3; tentative D call: TRBD1 (6 bases). V was shortened by 3 bases and J by 1 base, with 8 bases between the two germline ends. CDR3 length equals 14 residues. Looked up from germline, CDR1 is SGHTA and CDR2 is FQGNSA. In DNA, the CDR3 is TGTGCCAGCAGCTTCTACAGGGGCACAGATACGCAGTATTTT. Its protein is CASSFYRGTDTQYF.

The rearrangement links TRBV29-1 to TRBJ2-2; 8 bases are shared with TRBD2. V lost 4 bases to trimming and J lost 7 bases; unmatched junction nucleotides: 17. This CDR3 has 17 amino acids. Germline CDR1 reads SQVTM; CDR2 reads ANQGSEA. CDR3 nucleotide sequence: TGCAGCGTTGTTTTACCCCTTAGTGGCGGGAGGCGCGGGGAGCTGTTTTTT. Its protein product is CSVVLPLSGGRRGELFF.

The J gene is TRBJ1-2, the V gene TRBV28, with D possibly matching TRBD1 (5 bases). There are 14 residues in the CDR3. Germline CDR1 reads MDHEN; CDR2 reads SYDVKM. With 6 bases removed from V and 8 bases from J, the gap between germline ends came to 19 bases. CDR3 amino acids: CASSPRGQGKGYTF. For the CDR3, the DNA is TGTGCCAGCAGCCCTCGAGGTCAGGGTAAGGGCTACACCTTC.

This chain links TRBV28 with TRBJ2-5; TRBD1 matches at 9 bases. Germline CDR1 MDHEN, CDR2 SYDVKM. This CDR3 contains 15 residues. With 5 bases clipped from V and 7 bases from J, the junction kept 11 bases outside the gene matches. CDR3 in amino acids: CASSKTGQGLGTQYF. CDR3 DNA sequence: TGTGCCAGCAGTAAAACGGGACAGGGCTTGGGGACCCAGTACTTC. Based on the CDR3 plus reference TRBV28 and TRBJ2-5, the full variable domain is DVKVTQSSRYLVKRTGEKVFLECVQDMDHENMFWYRQDPGLGLRLIYFSYDVKMKEKGDIPEGYSVSREKKERFSLILESASTNQTSMYLCASSKTGQGLGTQYFGPGTRLLVL.

The chain joins TRBV23-1 to TRBJ1-1; the D is unclear. TRBV23-1 is recorded as an ORF, its role being uncertain. The V gene lost 6 bases and the J gene lost 0 bases, with 8 bases spanning the gap. This CDR3 spans 13 amino acids. CDR3: CASSMRLNTEAFF. The CDR3 coding sequence is TGCGCCAGCAGCATGAGGCTGAACACTGAAGCTTTCTTT.

V and J are TRBV30 and TRBJ2-7; 9 bases agree with TRBD1. The CDR3 has 15 amino acids. Germline trimming cut 2 bases from V and 5 bases from J; bases unmatched to any gene: 10. CDR1 and CDR2 from the germline V gene are GTSNPN and SVGIG (reference sequence). CDR3 DNA: TGTGCCTGGAGTCGCCCCGGGACAGGGAACCACGAGCAGTACTTC. Amino acids: CAWSRPGTGNHEQYF.

The gene calls are TRBV27 and TRBJ2-1; a weak D match, TRBD1 (5 bases). Germline CDR1 and CDR2: MNHEY and SMNVEV (reference sequence). V gave up 2 bases and J gave up 3 bases, with 11 bases separating them. CDR3 length: 15 amino acids. The CDR3 here is CASSLTGLSYNEQFF. CDR3 nucleotide sequence: TGTGCCAGCAGTTTAACAGGTTTAAGCTACAATGAGCAGTTCTTC.

The genes are TRBV27 and TRBJ2-3; the match to TRBD1 covers 8 bases. The CDR3 loop spans 16 amino acids. The ends lost 5 bases at V and 0 bases at J; junction bases unmatched: 7. The germline V gene encodes CDR1 MNHEY and CDR2 SMNVEV (reference sequence). The chain's CDR3 is CASSLQGALSTDTQYF. CDR3 coding DNA: TGTGCCAGCAGTCTCCAGGGGGCATTGAGCACAGATACGCAGTATTTT.

V is TRBV5-4 and J is TRBJ2-1; TRBD2 aligns across 16 bases. This CDR3 contains 17 residues. J lost 8 bases, V lost 4 bases, and 9 bases had no gene match. The V gene's germline CDR1 is SGHNT and CDR2 YYREEE (reference sequence). The CDR3 here is CASSKGPGLAGGDEQFF. In DNA, the CDR3 is TGTGCCAGCAGCAAAGGACCGGGACTAGCGGGAGGGGATGAGCAGTTCTTC.